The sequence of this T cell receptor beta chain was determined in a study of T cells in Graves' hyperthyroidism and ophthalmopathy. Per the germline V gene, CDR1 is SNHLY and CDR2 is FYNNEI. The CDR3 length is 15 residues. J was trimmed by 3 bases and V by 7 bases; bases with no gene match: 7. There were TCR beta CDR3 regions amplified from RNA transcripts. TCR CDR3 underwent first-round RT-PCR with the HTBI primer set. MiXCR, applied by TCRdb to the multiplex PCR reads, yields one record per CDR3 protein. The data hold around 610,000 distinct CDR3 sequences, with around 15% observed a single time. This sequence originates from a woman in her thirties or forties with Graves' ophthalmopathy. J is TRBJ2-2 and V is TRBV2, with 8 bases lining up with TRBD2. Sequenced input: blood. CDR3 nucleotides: TGTGCCAGCAAACGACTAGCGCCCGACACCGGGGAGCTGTTTTTT. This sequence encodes CASKRLAPDTGELFF.